The 22 T cell receptor beta chains below were found in one sample sequenced in a study of blood T cell repertoires in COVID-19. Measured with immunoSEQ multiplex PCR; TCRdb has only the in-frame clones, and not every one. The table lists some 130,000 clones, roughly 85% of them singletons. Sequenced: peripheral blood. Receptors originate from a human donor in a cohort sampled during active COVID-19.

The V and J genes are TRBV27 and TRBJ1-2; a weak D match, TRBD1 (5 bases). This CDR3 is built from 16 residues. Germline lookup yields CDR1 MNHEY and CDR2 SMNVEV (reference sequence). The V gene lost 4 bases and the J gene lost 2 bases, with 17 bases spanning the gap. The CDR3 nucleotides read TGTGCCAGCAGTTCAGGCTCCTCTGCAGGGAACTATGGCTACACCTTC. Translated, it gives CASSSGSSAGNYGYTF.

The chain employs TRBV2 and TRBJ2-7; 7 bases agree with TRBD1. V shed 7 bases, J shed 3 bases, and the junction held 6 bases outside the gene matches. CDR3 length: 13 residues. CDR1 SNHLY and CDR2 FYNNEI come from the germline V gene. The CDR3 region is CASNPTGSYEQYV. The CDR3 DNA reads TGTGCCAGCAACCCGACAGGGAGCTACGAGCAGTACGTC.

This chain joins TRBV5-4 and TRBJ2-3; the D gene is possibly TRBD2 (7 bases). V was trimmed by 0 bases and J by 1 base, leaving 9 bases between them. The CDR3 is made up of 15 amino acids. Germline lookup yields CDR1 SGHNT and CDR2 YYREEE (reference sequence). The CDR3 spells CASSLGGGGTDTQYF. The DNA for the CDR3 is TGTGCCAGCAGCTTGGGAGGGGGGGGCACAGATACGCAGTATTTT.

The J gene is TRBJ2-5, the V gene TRBV5-6, with 8 nucleotides matching TRBD2. The trim removed 2 bases at V and 4 bases at J, leaving 13 bases unmatched. Germline CDR1 reads SGHDT; CDR2 reads YYEEEE. The CDR3 is 17 amino acids. CDR3 DNA sequence: TGTGCCAGCAGCTTCCCCTGGCGGGGGGTCGGTGGAGAGACCCAGTACTTC. It yields the protein CASSFPWRGVGGETQYF. The full variable domain, in which reference TRBV5-6 and TRBJ2-5 provide the parts outside the CDR3, is DAGVTQSPTHLIKTRGQQVTLRCSPKSGHDTVSWYQQALGQGPQFIFQYYEEEERQRGNFPDRFSGHQFPNYSSELNVNALLLGDSALYLCASSFPWRGVGGETQYFGPGTRLLVL.

The genes are TRBV6-2 or TRBV6-3 and TRBJ2-2; D uncertain. Germline V gives CDR1 MNHEY, CDR2 SVGEGT. Deletions cut 1 base from V and 1 base from J, with 10 bases between. This CDR3 contains 16 residues. The chain's CDR3 is CASSYWLSENTGELFF. DNA for the CDR3: TGTGCCAGCAGTTACTGGCTCAGTGAGAACACCGGGGAGCTGTTTTTT.

The chain carries TRBV21-1 and TRBJ2-1; TRBD2, as called in the table, went unchecked against the DNA. TRBV21-1 is classified as a pseudogene. The CDR3 has 16 residues. In nucleotides, the CDR3 is TGTGCCAGCAGCAAATCAGGGACTAGCGGACTCCGTGAGCAGTTCTTC. It codes for CASSKSGTSGLREQFF.

This chain uses TRBV20-1 with TRBJ2-1, with TRBD2 matching over 7 bases. After removal of 6 bases from V and 10 bases from J, the junction contained 6 bases not matched to a gene. In germline, CDR1 is DFQATT, CDR2 SNEGSKA (reference sequence). This CDR3 has 11 amino acids. The CDR3 DNA is TGCAGTGCCATACTAGCGCACGAGCAGTTCTTC. Its translation is CSAILAHEQFF.

The chain joins TRBV5-6 to TRBJ1-5, with TRBD1 matching 7 bases. Germline values: CDR1 SGHDT, CDR2 YYEEEE. Unmatched junction bases numbered 7, after V lost 4 bases and J lost 3 bases. CDR3 size: 15 residues. CDR3 loop: CASSPSDRANQPQHF. The CDR3 coding sequence is TGTGCCAGCAGCCCCTCTGACAGGGCCAATCAGCCCCAGCATTTT.

In this sample, this clone turned up many times. V usage is TRBV24-1 and J usage is TRBJ2-2, with 9 bases fitting TRBD1. The germline gives CDR1 KGHDR, CDR2 SFDVKD. The CDR3 consists of 15 residues. Trimming cost V 5 bases and J 7 bases; bases outside gene matches: 7. This CDR3 is CATSGRTGEIGELFF. CDR3 sequence (DNA): TGTGCCACCAGTGGGAGGACAGGGGAGATCGGGGAGCTGTTTTTT.

This chain's CDR3 is CASSELGQGARNTEAFF. CDR3 nucleotides: TGTGCCAGCAGCGAGCTTGGACAGGGGGCCCGTAACACTGAAGCTTTCTTT. The chain combines TRBV3-1 (or the pseudogene TRBV3-2) with TRBJ1-1; 11 nucleotides line up with TRBD1. Germline assignment: CDR1 LGHDT and CDR2 YNNKEL (reference sequence). This CDR3 comprises 17 residues. J was trimmed by 2 bases and V by 5 bases; bases with no gene match: 10.

This clone showed up just once. V gene TRBV13 combines with J gene TRBJ1-3; D uncertain. Germline V lookup: CDR1 PRHDT, CDR2 FYEKMQ (reference sequence). The CDR3 loop spans 14 amino acids. V was pared by 4 bases and J by 9 bases, with 16 bases between. CDR3 residues: CASSSRRAGGTIYF. In DNA, the CDR3 is TGTGCCAGCAGCTCTAGACGGGCGGGTGGCACCATATATTTT.

The V gene is TRBV2, the J gene TRBJ2-7; tentatively, D is TRBD1 (6 bases). Trimming took off 7 bases at V and 5 bases at J, with 21 bases between the two ends. Germline V lookup: CDR1 SNHLY, CDR2 FYNNEI. This CDR3 has 15 residues. CDR3 in amino acids: CASTLEQGVKNEQYF. In DNA, the CDR3 is TGTGCCAGCACTCTAGAACAGGGCGTAAAGAACGAGCAGTACTTC.

The chain is built from TRBV15 and TRBJ2-1, with 7 bases matching TRBD1. The CDR3 contains 13 residues. Per germline, CDR1 LNHNV and CDR2 YYDKDF (reference sequence). After removal of 3 bases from V and 4 bases from J, the junction contained 0 bases not matched to a gene. CDR3 in amino acids: CATSRDRYNEQFF. DNA of the CDR3: TGTGCCACCAGCAGGGACAGGTACAATGAGCAGTTCTTC.

The J gene is TRBJ2-5, the V gene TRBV19, with D possibly TRBD2 on 6 matching bases. Looked up from germline, CDR1 is LNHDA and CDR2 is SQIVND (reference sequence). Trimming removed 3 bases at V and 4 bases at J, with 9 bases between. The CDR3 is 13 amino acids. This chain's CDR3 is CASSIGGSETQYF. As DNA, the CDR3 is TGTGCCAGTAGTATTGGAGGGTCAGAGACCCAGTACTTC.

This clone was counted at least ten times. This chain uses TRBV30 with TRBJ2-7; 7 nucleotides align to TRBD2. The germline V gene has CDR1 GTSNPN and CDR2 SVGIG (reference sequence). V shed 5 bases, J shed 2 bases, and the junction held 3 bases outside the gene matches. The CDR3 contains 12 residues. The CDR3 nucleotides are TGTGCCTGGTCGGGAGGCCCCTACGAGCAGTACTTC. Its protein is CAWSGGPYEQYF.

The chain joins TRBV15 to TRBJ2-5; D not certain. Germline V CDR1 and CDR2: LNHNV, YYDKDF (reference sequence). Trimming left V 0 bases short and J 2 bases short, with 16 bases between. The CDR3 spans 17 residues. The CDR3 bases are TGTGCCACCAGCAGAGATGCCCCCAGCGCGATACAAGAGACCCAGTACTTC. Encoded protein: CATSRDAPSAIQETQYF.

The genes are TRBV9 and TRBJ2-3; 12 positions agree with TRBD2. V lost 0 bases to trimming and J lost 5 bases; unmatched junction nucleotides: 4. The length of the CDR3 is 16 residues. Germline V CDR1 and CDR2: SGDLS, YYNGEE. CDR3 nucleotide sequence: TGTGCCAGCAGCGTAGCCCCGGGACTAGCGGGAGATACGCAGTATTTT. Amino acids: CASSVAPGLAGDTQYF. Using reference TRBV9 and TRBJ2-3 for the parts outside the CDR3, the full variable domain is DSGVTQTPKHLITATGQRVTLRCSPRSGDLSVYWYQQSLDQGLQFLIQYYNGEERAKGNILERFSAQQFPDLHSELNLSSLELGDSALYFCASSVAPGLAGDTQYFGPGTRLTVL.

The V and J genes are TRBV9 and TRBJ2-3, with a tentative D call TRBD1 (6 bases). Trimming stripped 4 bases from V and 6 bases from J, with 15 bases between. CDR1 is SGDLS and CDR2 is YYNGEE in the germline V gene. The CDR3 consists of 14 residues. As DNA, the CDR3 is TGTGCCAGCAGCATAGGGGGAGCCCGGGATACGCAGTATTTT. Protein product: CASSIGGARDTQYF.

The chain uses TRBV3-1 (or the pseudogene TRBV3-2) and TRBJ2-7, with D perhaps matching TRBD1 (5 bases). The CDR3 consists of 13 residues. Germline loops: CDR1 LGHDT, CDR2 YNNKEL (reference sequence). Trimming removed 3 bases from V and 3 bases from J, with 9 bases in between. CDR3 in amino acids: CASSQLTGYEQYF. CDR3 sequence (DNA): TGTGCCAGCAGCCAGTTAACAGGCTACGAGCAGTACTTC.

The rearrangement links TRBV12-3 or TRBV12-4 to TRBJ1-1, with D perhaps TRBD1 (6 bases). Trimming shortened V by 7 bases and J by 5 bases, and 14 bases separated the two germline ends. The CDR3 is 13 amino acids. The CDR3 coding sequence is TGTGCCAGCAATCCAGGGGTAGGGACTGAAGCTTTCTTT. This sequence encodes CASNPGVGTEAFF.

The chain uses TRBV19 and TRBJ1-4, with a possible D match to TRBD1 (5 bases). Germline CDR1 reads LNHDA; CDR2 reads SQIVND (reference sequence). With 5 bases removed from V and 6 bases from J, the gap between germline ends came to 13 bases. The CDR3 covers 14 residues. The chain's CDR3 is CASSGGLRDEKLFF. CDR3 bases: TGTGCCAGTAGTGGGGGACTTAGGGATGAAAAACTGTTTTTT. The full variable domain, completed using reference TRBV19 and TRBJ1-4, is DGGITQSPKYLFRKEGQNVTLSCEQNLNHDAMYWYRQDPGQGLRLIYYSQIVNDFQKGDIAEGYSVSREKKESFPLTVTSAQKNPTAFYLCASSGGLRDEKLFFGSGTQLSVL.

The J gene is TRBJ2-4, the V gene TRBV7-9, with no clear D. Trimming stripped 0 bases from V and 0 bases from J, with 6 bases between. The CDR3 consists of 15 residues. CDR1 is SEHNR, CDR2 FQNEAQ, per germline (reference sequence). The CDR3 region has the DNA TGTGCCAGCAGCTTAGCGGGCATAGCCAAAAACATTCAGTACTTC. Translation gives CASSLAGIAKNIQYF.